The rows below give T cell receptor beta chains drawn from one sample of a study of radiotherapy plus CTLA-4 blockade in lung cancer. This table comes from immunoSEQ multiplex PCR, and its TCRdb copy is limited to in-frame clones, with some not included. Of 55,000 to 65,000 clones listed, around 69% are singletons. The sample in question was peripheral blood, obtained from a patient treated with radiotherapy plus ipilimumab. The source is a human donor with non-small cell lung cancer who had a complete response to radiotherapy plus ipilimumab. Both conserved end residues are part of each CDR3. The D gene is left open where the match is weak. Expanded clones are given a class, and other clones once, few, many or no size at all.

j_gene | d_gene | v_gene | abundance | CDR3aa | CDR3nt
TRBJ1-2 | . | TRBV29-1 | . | CSVGAGDNYGYTF | TGCAGCGTTGGCGCAGGCGATAACTATGGCTACACCTTC
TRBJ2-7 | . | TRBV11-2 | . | CASSLDFGVGEQYF | TGTGCCAGCAGCTTAGATTTCGGGGTGGGGGAGCAGTACTTC
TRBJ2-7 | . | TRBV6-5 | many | CASSPGHAYEQYF | TGTGCCAGCAGCCCTGGACATGCCTACGAGCAGTACTTC
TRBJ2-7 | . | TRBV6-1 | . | CASSVNRDSYEQYF | TGTGCCAGCAGCGTGAACAGGGACTCCTACGAGCAGTACTTC
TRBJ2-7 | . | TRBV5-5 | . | CASSLLPQVSYEQYF | TGTGCCAGCAGCTTATTGCCACAGGTCTCCTACGAGCAGTACTTC
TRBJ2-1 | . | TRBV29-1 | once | CSVEDRVLRERGNEQFF | TGCAGCGTTGAAGATCGGGTACTCCGGGAGAGGGGCAATGAGCAGTTCTTC
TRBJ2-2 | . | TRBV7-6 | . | CASEGENTGELFF | TGTGCCAGTGAAGGGGAGAACACCGGGGAGCTGTTTTTT
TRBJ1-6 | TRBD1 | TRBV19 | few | CATAGTAYNSPLHF | TGTGCCACCGCCGGGACAGCCTATAATTCACCCCTCCACTTT
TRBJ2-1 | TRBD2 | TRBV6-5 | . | CASSLSSGGAGEQFF | TGTGCCAGCAGCTTATCTAGCGGGGGGGCCGGGGAGCAGTTCTTC
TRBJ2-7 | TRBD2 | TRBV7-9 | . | CASSLPTTSGRLTYEQYF | TGTGCCAGCAGCCTACCCACGACTAGCGGGAGGCTCACCTACGAGCAGTACTTC
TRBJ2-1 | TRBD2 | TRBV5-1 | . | CASSPGTSVYNEQFF | TGCGCCAGCAGTCCCGGGACTAGCGTTTACAATGAGCAGTTCTTC
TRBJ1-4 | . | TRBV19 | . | CATNRDGTNEKLFF | TGTGCCACCAACAGGGACGGGACTAATGAAAAACTGTTTTTT
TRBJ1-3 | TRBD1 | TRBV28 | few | CASSPGTGGNTIYF | TGTGCCAGCAGTCCCGGGACAGGGGGTAACACCATATATTTT
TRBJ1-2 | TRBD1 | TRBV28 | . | CASRPPRTGSDGYTF | TGTGCCAGCAGACCCCCTCGGACAGGGAGTGATGGCTACACCTTC
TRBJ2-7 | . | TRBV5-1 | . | CASSLEPFRSYEQYF | TGCGCCAGCAGCTTGGAGCCCTTCAGGTCCTACGAGCAGTACTTC
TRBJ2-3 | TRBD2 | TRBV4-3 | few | CASSPRGSSGGANRLPDTQYF | TGCGCCAGCAGCCCTCGGGGATCTAGCGGGGGGGCGAATCGTCTCCCAGATACGCAGTATTTT
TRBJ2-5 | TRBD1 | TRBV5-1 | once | CASTSPGTGSETQYF | TGCGCCAGCACCTCCCCCGGGACAGGGAGCGAGACCCAGTACTTC
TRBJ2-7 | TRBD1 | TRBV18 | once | CASSLQGEIPTYEQYF | TGTGCCAGCTCACTGCAGGGGGAAATACCTACCTACGAGCAGTACTTC
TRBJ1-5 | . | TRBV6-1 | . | CASSLAGPQHF | TGTGCCAGCAGTCTCGCGGGGCCCCAGCATTTT
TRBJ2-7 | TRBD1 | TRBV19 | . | CASSVTGGYSYEQYF | TGTGCCAGTAGTGTGACAGGGGGCTACTCCTACGAGCAGTACTTC
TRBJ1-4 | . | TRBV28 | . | CASSLTAHEKLFF | TGTGCCAGCAGCCTTACAGCCCATGAAAAACTGTTTTTT
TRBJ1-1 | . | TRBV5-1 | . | CASSKNPGQMNTEAFF | TGCGCCAGCAGCAAAAACCCCGGACAGATGAACACTGAAGCTTTCTTT
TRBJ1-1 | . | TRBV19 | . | CASSIRIPGNTEAFF | TGTGCCAGTAGTATCCGGATCCCAGGGAACACTGAAGCTTTCTTT
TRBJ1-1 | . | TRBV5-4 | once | CASSLQGMNTEAFF | TGTGCCAGCAGCTTGCAGGGGATGAACACTGAAGCTTTCTTT
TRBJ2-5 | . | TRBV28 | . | CASSPLKGFETQYF | TGTGCCAGCAGTCCCCTCAAGGGGTTCGAGACCCAGTACTTC
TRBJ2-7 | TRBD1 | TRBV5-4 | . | CASSSPGQVNYEQYF | TGTGCCAGCAGCTCGCCGGGACAGGTTAACTACGAGCAGTACTTC
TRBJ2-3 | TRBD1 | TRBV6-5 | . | CASRLTGLSTQYF | TGTGCCAGCAGATTGACAGGGCTGAGTACGCAGTATTTT
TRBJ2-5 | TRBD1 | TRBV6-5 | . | CASSYSQGAKTQYF | TGTGCCAGCAGTTACTCGCAGGGGGCGAAGACCCAGTACTTC